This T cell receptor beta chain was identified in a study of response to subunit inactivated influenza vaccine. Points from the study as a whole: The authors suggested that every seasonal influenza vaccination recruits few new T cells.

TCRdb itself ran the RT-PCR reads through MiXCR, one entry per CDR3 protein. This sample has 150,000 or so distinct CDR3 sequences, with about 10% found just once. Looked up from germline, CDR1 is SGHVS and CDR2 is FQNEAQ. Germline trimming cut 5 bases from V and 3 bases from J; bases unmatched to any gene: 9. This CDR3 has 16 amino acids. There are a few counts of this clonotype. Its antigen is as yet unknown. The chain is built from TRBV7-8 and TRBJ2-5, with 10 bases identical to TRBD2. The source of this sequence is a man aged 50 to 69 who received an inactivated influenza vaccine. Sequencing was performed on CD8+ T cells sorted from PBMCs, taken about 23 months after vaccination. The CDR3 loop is CASSDPAGGPEETQYF. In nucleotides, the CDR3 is TGTGCCAGCAGCGACCCAGCGGGAGGGCCGGAAGAGACCCAGTACTTC. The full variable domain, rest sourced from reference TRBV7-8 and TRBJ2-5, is GAGVSQSPRYKVAKRGQDVALRCDPISGHVSLFWYQQALGQGPEFLTYFQNEAQLDKSGLPSDRFFAERPEGSVSTLKIQRTQQEDSAVYLCASSDPAGGPEETQYFGPGTRLLVL.